A selection of T cell receptor beta chains follows, all from one sample in a study of glioma-infiltrating T cells after dendritic cell vaccination. Libraries were prepared by immunoSEQ multiplex PCR; TCRdb keeps only in-frame clonotypes and omits some of them. The sample consists of fewer than 95,000 clones, roughly 85% of them appearing once. Sequenced here: blood, sampled after dendritic cell vaccination. The receptors stem from a human donor with glioblastoma. Each CDR3 is given with its conserved first and last residue. Each record gives: V gene, J gene, D gene, clone size, CDR3 DNA, CDR3 protein. The D gene is left open where the match is weak. Only some rows state a clone size, as once, few, many or a class for expanded clones.

V gene: TRBV11-3
J gene: TRBJ2-7
D gene: NA
clone size: NA
CDR3 DNA: TGTGCCAGCAGCTTAGATCTTTCTCGGGGCCGGGGGAGTGAGCAGTACTTC
CDR3 protein: CASSLDLSRGRGSEQYF

V gene: TRBV18
J gene: TRBJ1-1
D gene: NA
clone size: NA
CDR3 DNA: TGTGCCAGCTCACCCGGACTGAGCAACACTGAAGCTTTCTTT
CDR3 protein: CASSPGLSNTEAFF

V gene: TRBV11-2
J gene: TRBJ2-7
D gene: TRBD1
clone size: NA
CDR3 DNA: TGTGCCAGCAGCACACGACAGGGGCCCTCCTACGAGCAGTACTTC
CDR3 protein: CASSTRQGPSYEQYF

V gene: TRBV7-9
J gene: TRBJ2-2
D gene: NA
clone size: NA
CDR3 DNA: TGTGCCAGCAGCCCGGGCCCAGGGGCGAACACCGGGGAGCTGTTTTTT
CDR3 protein: CASSPGPGANTGELFF

V gene: TRBV4-3
J gene: TRBJ2-1
D gene: TRBD1
clone size: few
CDR3 DNA: TGCGCCAGCAGCCAGAAGGGACAGAACTACAATGAGCAGTTCTTC
CDR3 protein: CASSQKGQNYNEQFF

V gene: TRBV27
J gene: TRBJ2-5
D gene: NA
clone size: NA
CDR3 DNA: TGTGCCAGCAGCGAGGACTGGGCGAGGCTCACGGAGACCCAGTACTTC
CDR3 protein: CASSEDWARLTETQYF

V gene: TRBV25-1
J gene: TRBJ2-7
D gene: NA
clone size: NA
CDR3 DNA: TGTGCCAGCAGTGTAGGAGGGGCCCGCTACGAGCAGTACTTC
CDR3 protein: CASSVGGARYEQYF

V gene: TRBV7-3
J gene: TRBJ2-2
D gene: TRBD2
clone size: NA
CDR3 DNA: TGTGCCAGCAGCTTTGGCGGGGGGGCAGCCGGGGAGCTGTTTTTT
CDR3 protein: CASSFGGGAAGELFF

V gene: TRBV4-3
J gene: TRBJ2-1
D gene: NA
clone size: NA
CDR3 DNA: TGCGCCAGCAGCCAAGATCAGGGCCTCACATACTCGAGCTCCTACAATGAGCAGTTCTTC
CDR3 protein: CASSQDQGLTYSSSYNEQFF

V gene: TRBV7-2
J gene: TRBJ1-5
D gene: NA
clone size: NA
CDR3 DNA: TGTGCCAGCAGCTTAGGAGGGACTTCGAATCAGCCCCAGCATTTT
CDR3 protein: CASSLGGTSNQPQHF

V gene: TRBV6-1
J gene: TRBJ2-7
D gene: TRBD2
clone size: few
CDR3 DNA: TGTGCCAGCAGTGCCGTGGAGCGGGGGGCCTACGAGCAGTACTTC
CDR3 protein: CASSAVERGAYEQYF

V gene: TRBV15
J gene: TRBJ2-5
D gene: TRBD1
clone size: NA
CDR3 DNA: TGTGCCACCAGCGAGGGACAGGGTGAAGAGACCCAGTACTTC
CDR3 protein: CATSEGQGEETQYF

V gene: TRBV7-8
J gene: TRBJ2-2
D gene: NA
clone size: NA
CDR3 DNA: TGTGCCAGCACCCCTAGGGGGGGGGCGGTCGGGGAGCTGTTTTTT
CDR3 protein: CASTPRGGAVGELFF